This T cell receptor beta chain was sequenced in a study of early T cells in non-severe SARS-CoV-2 infection. The library protocol tagged individual cDNA molecules with unique molecular identifiers. TCRdb reanalysed the 5' RACE reads using MiXCR and keeps one entry per CDR3 protein. Among around 30,000 distinct CDR3 sequences listed, 3.5% to 5% were seen once. Study-wide results and limits: Anti-spike CD8 responses were favored by VDJdb matching, which missed private and CD4 specificities.

The sample holds many counts of this clonotype. Its cognate antigen is unknown. The sample comprised whole blood. This clonotype was obtained from an adult who was a healthcare worker with PCR-confirmed SARS-CoV-2 infection or an uninfected control (not recorded which).

The CDR3 here is CASSLAPGVEKLFF. The CDR3 nucleotides read TGCGCCAGCAGCCTGGCTCCCGGTGTTGAAAAACTGTTTTTT. The chain couples TRBV4-1 to TRBJ1-4; no clear D gene. The CDR3 totals 14 residues. Germline V CDR1 and CDR2: MGHRA, YSYEKL. Trimming pared 4 bases from V and 7 bases from J, leaving 13 bases between.